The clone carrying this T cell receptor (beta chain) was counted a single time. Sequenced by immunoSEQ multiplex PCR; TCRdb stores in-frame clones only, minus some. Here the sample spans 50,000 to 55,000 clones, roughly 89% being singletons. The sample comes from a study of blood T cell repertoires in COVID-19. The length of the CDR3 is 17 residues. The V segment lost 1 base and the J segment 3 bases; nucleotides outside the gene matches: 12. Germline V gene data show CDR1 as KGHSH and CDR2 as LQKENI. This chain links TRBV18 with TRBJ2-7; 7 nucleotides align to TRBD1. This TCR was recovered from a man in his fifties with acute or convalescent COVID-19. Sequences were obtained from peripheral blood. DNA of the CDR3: TGTGCCAGCTCACCACAGGGGCAGGGGGTATCCATCTACGAGCAGTACTTC. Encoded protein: CASSPQGQGVSIYEQYF.